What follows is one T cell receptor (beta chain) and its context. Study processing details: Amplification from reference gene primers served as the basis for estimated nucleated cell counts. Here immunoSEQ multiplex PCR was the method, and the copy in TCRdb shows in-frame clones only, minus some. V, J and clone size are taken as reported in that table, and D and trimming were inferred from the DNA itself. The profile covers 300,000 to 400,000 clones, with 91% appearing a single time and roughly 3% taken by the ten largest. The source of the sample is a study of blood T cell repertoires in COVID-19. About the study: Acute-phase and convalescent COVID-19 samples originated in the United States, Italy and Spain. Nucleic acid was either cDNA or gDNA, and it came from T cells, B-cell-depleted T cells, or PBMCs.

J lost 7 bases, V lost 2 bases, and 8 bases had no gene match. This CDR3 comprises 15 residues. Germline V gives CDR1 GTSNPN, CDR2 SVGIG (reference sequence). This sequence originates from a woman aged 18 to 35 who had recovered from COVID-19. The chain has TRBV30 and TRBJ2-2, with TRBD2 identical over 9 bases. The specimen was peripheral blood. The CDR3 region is CAWSLGGRAYGELFF. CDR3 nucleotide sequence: TGTGCCTGGAGTTTGGGCGGGAGGGCTTACGGGGAGCTGTTTTTT.